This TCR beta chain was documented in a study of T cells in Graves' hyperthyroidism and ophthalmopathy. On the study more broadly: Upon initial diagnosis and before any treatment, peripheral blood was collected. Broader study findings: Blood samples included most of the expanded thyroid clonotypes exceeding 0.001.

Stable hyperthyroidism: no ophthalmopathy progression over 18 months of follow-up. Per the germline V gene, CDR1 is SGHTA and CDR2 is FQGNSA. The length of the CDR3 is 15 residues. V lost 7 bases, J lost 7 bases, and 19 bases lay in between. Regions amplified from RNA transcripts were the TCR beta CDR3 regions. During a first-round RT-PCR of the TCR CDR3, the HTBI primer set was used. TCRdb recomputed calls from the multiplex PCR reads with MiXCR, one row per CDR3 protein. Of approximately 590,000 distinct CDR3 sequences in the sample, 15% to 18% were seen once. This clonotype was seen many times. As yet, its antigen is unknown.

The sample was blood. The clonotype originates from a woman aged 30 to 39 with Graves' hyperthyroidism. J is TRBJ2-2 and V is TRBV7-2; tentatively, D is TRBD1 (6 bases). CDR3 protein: CASIPPGTINGELFF. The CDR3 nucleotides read TGTGCCAGCATCCCGCCAGGGACAATCAACGGGGAGCTGTTTTTT.